This record concerns one T cell receptor (beta chain) sequence. The target of this receptor is not known. Qualities for individual bases were not recorded, and no much larger clone is one base off. The data were obtained in a study of Graves' ophthalmopathy and Graves' hyperthyroidism (dated by TCRdb to 2017 to 2018). With respect to the entire study: Peripheral blood was collected before any treatment was given, at the time of initial diagnosis. Following sampling, methimazole starting at 30 mg daily was administered to hyperthyroidism patients, and high-dose intravenous methylprednisolone was administered to ophthalmopathy patients. In total, under 150 blood samples were TCR-sequenced: approximately 42 ophthalmopathy, 80 or so hyperthyroidism and 17 hyperthyroidism-to-ophthalmopathy patients. An independent validation cohort comprised 18 to 20 hyperthyroidism patients and around 16 patients who later progressed from hyperthyroidism to ophthalmopathy. In six hyperthyroidism patients, T-cell repertoires of thyroid tissue and blood were compared. The study used signatures of the TCR beta repertoire to tell Graves' ophthalmopathy apart from Graves' hyperthyroidism and to predict which patients would progress to ophthalmopathy. To explore V-J signatures that separate ophthalmopathy from hyperthyroidism, a discovery set of about 96 patients was enrolled, consisting of fewer than 45 with ophthalmopathy and approximately 57 with stable hyperthyroidism.

For repertoire sequencing, TCR beta CDR3 regions were amplified from RNA transcripts. A first-round RT-PCR used HTBI primers with the Qiagen OneStep RT-PCR kit, followed by a second-round multiplex PCR, size selection and purification. The libraries underwent paired-end sequencing with 100 bp reads on an Illumina HiSeq2000. Regarding the original processing steps: SOAPnuke was used for read processing, and reads with adapters, uncalled bases, a mean Phred below 15, or no exact constant-primer or identifier match were discarded. COPE v1.2.5 was used to merge high-quality paired reads. Clonotypes were defined as unique nucleotide sequences and were aligned to IMGT TRB V, D and J references using MiTCR v1.1. Analysis was restricted to V-J combinations with a frequency above 0.0001, which covered 99.2% of repertoires. For each V-J combination, a TCR clonal expansion and chaos score was defined as F50 clonal expansion divided by the chaos observed in the TCRdist matrix. Features were reduced by Welch's t-statistics and random forest to about a dozen V-J combinations, which fed a naive Bayes classifier. Thyroid-blood repertoire similarity was quantified with the Morisita-Horn index. The public reads were reanalyzed by TCRdb: fastp trimming at Q25, MiXCR alignment, in-frame beta chains only. CDR3 protein sequences are deduplicated, and each keeps its most common genes and DNA. The V and J calls and clone size are TCRdb's, not the authors'. The sample table holds approximately 700,000 distinct CDR3 sequences, of which roughly 41% were seen once. The top ten constitute 44% of the sample.

In the germline V gene, CDR1 corresponds to KGHDR and CDR2 to SFDVKD. Trimming costs V 4 bases and J 3 bases, and their ends lie 21 bases apart. The CDR3 starts with the cysteine, ends with the phenylalanine, and has 18 residues. The read is trimmed to its CDR3 DNA, 54 bases read in frame from base 1. Ophthalmopathy patients had moderately to severely active disease, Clinical Activity Score of at least 3, NOSPECS grade of at least 4, and disease duration under 3 months. Patients with other autoimmune diseases, uncontrolled infections, pregnancy or lactation were excluded from the study. Clinical symptoms, serum thyroxine, TRAb, thyroid ultrasound and orbital computed tomography formed the basis of the diagnosis. Using Ficoll-Paque density gradient centrifugation, PBMCs were isolated from 9 to 10 ml of fresh peripheral blood. Total RNA was extracted using Trizol reagent, and RNA quality was checked on an Agilent 2100 Bioanalyzer.

The research as a whole found: In validation, the model predicted ophthalmopathy progression with 70.59% sensitivity and roughly 72% specificity; 12 predicted patients were CT-confirmed with GO in a median of around 6 months. Among expanded thyroid clonotypes with frequency above 0.001, most also showed up in blood, which suggests that blood repertoires may reflect the thyroid immune response. The 13-signature model separated ophthalmopathy from stable hyperthyroidism with approximately 85% sensitivity and about 81% specificity in cross-validation, and 80%/75% in the test set. Sample size was not statistically predetermined, and group allocation was not concealed from the investigators.

The sequenced sample consisted of peripheral blood. The clonotype was recovered from an adult man with Graves' ophthalmopathy. The chain is encoded by TRBV24-1 joined to TRBJ1-5; the best D guess is TRBD1, with 6 bases matching. The DNA sequence is given as TGTGCCACCAGTGACCCAGGGACAAGGGCCCATCTCAATCAGCCCCAGCATTTT. This is translated as CATSDPGTRAHLNQPQHF.